This T cell receptor (beta chain) was found in a study of T cells in Graves' hyperthyroidism and ophthalmopathy. The CDR3 has 15 residues. Germline CDR1 reads WNHNN; CDR2 reads SYGVQD (reference sequence). Trimming took 4 bases from V and 3 from J, leaving 15 bases between them. This clonotype was seen a handful of times. RNA transcripts yielded amplified TCR beta CDR3 regions. When the TCR CDR3 underwent first-round RT-PCR, the HTBI primer set was used. One entry per CDR3 protein results from TCRdb running MiXCR on the multiplex PCR reads. The table records about half a million distinct CDR3 sequences, roughly 22% of them present only once.

The chain combines TRBV10-1 with TRBJ1-1; D ambiguous. The specimen sequenced was blood. This receptor was taken from a woman aged 70-85 years with Graves' ophthalmopathy. Written as DNA, the CDR3 is TGCGCCAGCAGTGTTTCGGCCGCCTGGGACACTGAAGCTTTCTTT. Its translation: CASSVSAAWDTEAFF.